This is a list of T cell receptor beta chains from one sample in a study of T cell responses to AZD1222 COVID-19 vaccine. Using immunoSEQ multiplex PCR, the repertoire was profiled, and TCRdb retains in-frame clones only, with some absent. This table holds 95,000 to 150,000 clones, approximately 86% found once. Sequenced material: peripheral blood, taken on day 0 of AZD1222 vaccination. The source is an adult in good health. CDR3s include the opening cysteine and the closing phenylalanine or tryptophan. D genes are given only for firm matches. Only some rows state a clone size, as once, few, many or a class for expanded clones.

J,D,size,V,CDR3,DNA
TRBJ1-6,TRBD1,few,TRBV5-6,CASIYRGSPLHF,TGTGCCAGCATTTACAGGGGTTCACCCCTCCACTTT
TRBJ2-3,-,-,TRBV13,CASSPTGVSLTDTQYF,TGTGCCAGCAGCCCGACGGGGGTATCTCTCACAGATACGCAGTATTTT
TRBJ1-1,TRBD1,-,TRBV30,CAWSGQGRTEAFF,TGTGCCTGGAGTGGACAGGGAAGGACTGAAGCTTTCTTT
TRBJ1-5,-,-,TRBV4-1,CASSQVPQGLQPQHF,TGCGCCAGCAGCCAAGTCCCACAGGGTCTTCAGCCCCAGCATTTT
TRBJ1-6,-,-,TRBV5-1,CASRSRGDNSPLHF,TGCGCCAGCAGGTCTAGAGGGGATAATTCACCCCTCCACTTT
TRBJ2-3,-,once,TRBV28,CASPPRLGNTDTQYF,TGTGCCAGCCCTCCACGACTCGGAAACACAGATACGCAGTATTTT
TRBJ2-1,TRBD1,-,TRBV7-2,CASSLASTGIRNEQFF,TGTGCCAGCAGCTTAGCCTCGACAGGGATCAGAAATGAGCAGTTCTTC
TRBJ1-1,-,few,TRBV19,CASSIGGNTEAFF,TGTGCCAGTAGTATTGGGGGGAACACTGAAGCTTTCTTT
TRBJ2-5,-,-,TRBV18,CASSPTGPQETQYF,TGTGCCAGCTCCCCCACAGGGCCCCAAGAGACCCAGTACTTC
TRBJ1-2,-,-,TRBV30,CAWTPRNYGYTF,TGTGCCTGGACCCCCCGAAACTATGGCTACACCTTC
TRBJ1-2,TRBD1,-,TRBV5-1,CASSFRTGDGYTF,TGCGCCAGCAGCTTCCGGACAGGGGACGGCTACACCTTC
TRBJ1-2,-,-,TRBV4-2,CASSHPGVQGHPISSGYTF,TGTGCCAGCAGCCACCCCGGAGTCCAGGGGCACCCGATATCGAGTGGCTACACCTTC
TRBJ1-3,TRBD1,-,TRBV18,CASSPAGDRAGNTIYF,TGTGCCAGCTCACCCGCTGGGGACAGGGCTGGAAACACCATATATTTT
TRBJ1-4,-,few,TRBV11-2,CASSSAHGYNEKLFF,TGTGCCAGCAGCTCAGCGCACGGATATAATGAAAAACTGTTTTTT
TRBJ2-5,-,-,TRBV18,CASSPPSEGETQYF,TGTGCCAGCTCACCACCGAGCGAAGGAGAGACCCAGTACTTC
TRBJ2-1,-,-,TRBV24-1,CATSDLEGAPHNEQFF,TGTGCCACCAGTGATTTGGAAGGAGCCCCCCACAATGAGCAGTTCTTC
TRBJ1-1,TRBD1,once,TRBV6-8,CASSTGQVARGAFF,TGTGCCAGCAGTACGGGACAGGTCGCACGTGGAGCTTTCTTT
TRBJ1-6,-,-,TRBV13,CASSSGTSPLHF,TGTGCCAGCAGCTCAGGGACTTCACCCCTCCACTTT
TRBJ2-2,-,-,TRBV7-2,CASSLSYQITGELFF,TGTGCCAGCAGCTTATCGTACCAGATAACCGGGGAGCTGTTTTTT
TRBJ1-1,-,-,TRBV5-1,CASSLVMGGGDTEAFF,TGCGCCAGCAGCTTGGTTATGGGTGGGGGCGACACTGAAGCTTTCTTT
TRBJ1-5,-,-,TRBV19,CASWPGGGQPQHF,TGTGCCAGTTGGCCCGGAGGAGGGCAGCCCCAGCATTTT
TRBJ2-7,-,-,TRBV28,CASRSVLPQRQYF,TGTGCCAGCAGATCCGTCCTCCCACAGAGGCAGTACTTC
TRBJ1-5,TRBD1,-,TRBV27,CASSSDRAGVHQPQHF,TGTGCCAGCAGTTCAGACAGGGCTGGGGTGCATCAGCCCCAGCATTTT
TRBJ2-1,-,-,TRBV6-2/TRBV6-3,CASSYTEGYNEQFF,TGTGCCAGCAGTTACACAGAAGGATACAATGAGCAGTTCTTC
TRBJ2-7,TRBD1,-,TRBV7-9,CASSLATGQASYEQYF,TGTGCCAGCAGCTTAGCAACGGGACAGGCCTCCTACGAGCAGTACTTC
TRBJ1-5,-,-,TRBV28,CASSEDQPQHF,TGTGCCAGCAGTGAGGATCAGCCCCAGCATTTT
TRBJ2-3,TRBD1,once,TRBV5-4,CASSLDPGQATDTQYF,TGTGCCAGCAGCTTGGACCCGGGACAGGCAACAGATACGCAGTATTTT
TRBJ1-2,-,-,TRBV3-1/TRBV3-2,CASSQGGRPSGYTF,TGTGCCAGCAGCCAAGGGGGTAGGCCGAGTGGCTACACCTTC
TRBJ1-1,-,-,TRBV5-4,CASKREQSTEAFF,TGTGCCAGCAAAAGGGAGCAGAGCACTGAAGCTTTCTTT
TRBJ2-7,-,-,TRBV19,CASSIPPNRAGRLHEQYF,TGTGCCAGTAGTATTCCCCCCAACAGGGCGGGTCGCCTCCACGAGCAGTACTTC
TRBJ1-5,-,-,TRBV4-2,CASKGKGVNQPQHF,TGTGCCAGCAAAGGGAAAGGGGTCAATCAGCCCCAGCATTTT
TRBJ2-6,-,-,TRBV21-1,CASKRSGANVLTF,TGTGCCAGCAAGCGCTCCGGGGCCAACGTCCTGACTTTC
TRBJ1-2,-,-,TRBV11-2,CASSPQGGNGGLYGYTF,TGTGCCAGCAGCCCACAAGGGGGGAATGGAGGTCTCTATGGCTACACCTTC
TRBJ1-5,-,-,TRBV3-1/TRBV3-2,CASAVGDNQPQHF,TGTGCCAGCGCCGTAGGAGACAATCAGCCCCAGCATTTT
TRBJ2-5,TRBD1,-,TRBV18,CASSPSDRGETQYF,TGTGCCAGCTCACCCTCAGACAGGGGGGAGACCCAGTACTTC
TRBJ2-7,-,-,TRBV5-4,CASSSRRWGLSYEQYF,TGTGCCAGCAGCTCCAGACGTTGGGGACTCTCCTACGAGCAGTACTTC
TRBJ2-3,TRBD2,-,TRBV7-2,CASSLVFGLAGATDTQYF,TGTGCCAGCAGCTTAGTGTTTGGGCTAGCGGGGGCCACAGATACGCAGTATTTT
TRBJ1-2,-,once,TRBV7-9,CASSLNTYGYTF,TGTGCCAGCAGCTTAAACACCTATGGCTACACCTTC